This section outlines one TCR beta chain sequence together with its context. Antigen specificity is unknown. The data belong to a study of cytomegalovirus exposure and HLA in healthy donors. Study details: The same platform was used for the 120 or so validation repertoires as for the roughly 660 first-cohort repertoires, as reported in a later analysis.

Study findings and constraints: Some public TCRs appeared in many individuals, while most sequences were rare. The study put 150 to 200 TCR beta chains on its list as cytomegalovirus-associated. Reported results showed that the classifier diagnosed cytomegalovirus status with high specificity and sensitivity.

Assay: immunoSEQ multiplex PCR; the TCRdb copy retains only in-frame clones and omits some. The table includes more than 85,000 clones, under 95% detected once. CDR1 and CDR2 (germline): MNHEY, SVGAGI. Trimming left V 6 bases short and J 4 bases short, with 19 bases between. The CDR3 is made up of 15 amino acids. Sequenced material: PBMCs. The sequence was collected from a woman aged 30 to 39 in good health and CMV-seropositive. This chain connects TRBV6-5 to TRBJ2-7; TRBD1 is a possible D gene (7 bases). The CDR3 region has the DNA TGTGCCAGCAGCCCAGGACCAGGGGGGAGTTACGAGCAGTACTTC. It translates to CASSPGPGGSYEQYF.